What follows are 10 T cell receptor beta chains derived from one specimen sequenced in a study of T cells after yellow fever vaccination. TCRdb re-derived calls from the 5' RACE reads in MiXCR, one entry per CDR3 protein. The table has some 320,000 distinct CDR3 sequences, approximately 11% seen once. The sample here was CD4+ T cells sorted from PBMCs, taken 45 days after the yellow fever booster vaccination. These receptors all come from a man between 18 and 35 years old who received the YFV17D yellow fever vaccine.

This clonotype appeared many times. This chain joins TRBV10-3 and TRBJ1-2; TRBD1 matches 7 bases. Trimming at V came to 10 bases and at J to 3 bases, leaving 8 bases not matched to a gene. The germline V gene has CDR1 ENHRY and CDR2 SYGVKD. The CDR3 totals 13 residues. The CDR3 region is CASGRGLDYGYTF. For the CDR3, the DNA is TGTGCCAGTGGGAGGGGGCTCGACTATGGCTACACCTTC.

As regards this clonotype: A much larger clonotype is one base distant, so this may be a read error. The chain couples TRBV5-5 to TRBJ1-2; a weak D match, TRBD1 (5 bases). Germline lookup yields CDR1 SGHKS and CDR2 YYEKEE (reference sequence). Deletions cut 0 bases from V and 4 bases from J, with 7 bases between. CDR3 length equals 13 residues. DNA for the CDR3: TGTGCCAGCAGCTTGGACAGGATCTATGGCTACACCTTC. Translated: CASSLDRIYGYTF.

The sample holds a few counts of this clonotype. The chain uses TRBV9 and TRBJ1-1, with no clear D. Trimming cost V 0 bases and J 2 bases, with 8 bases left between them. The germline gives CDR1 SGDLS, CDR2 YYNGEE. The CDR3 length is 14 residues. CDR3 loop: CASSVEGINTEAFF. CDR3 nucleotide sequence: TGTGCCAGCAGCGTAGAGGGCATAAACACTGAAGCTTTCTTT.

The chain uses TRBV2 and TRBJ2-5, with 7 nucleotides matching TRBD2. V gave up 7 bases and J gave up 4 bases; unmatched junction bases: 6. Germline V gene sequence: CDR1 SNHLY, CDR2 FYNNEI. The CDR3 has 13 residues. DNA for the CDR3: TGTGCCAGCATCCGGACTAGAGGAGAGACCCAGTACTTC. It codes for CASIRTRGETQYF.

Written as DNA, the CDR3 is TGTGCCAGCAGTCTGGGGGGCTTGACCTACAATGAGCAGTTCTTC. Translating gives CASSLGGLTYNEQFF. The rearrangement uses TRBV9 and TRBJ2-1, with D possibly called TRBD1 or TRBD2 (6 bases each). The length of the CDR3 is 15 residues. V was shortened by 5 bases and J by 2 bases, with 14 bases between the two germline ends. The germline CDR1 and CDR2 sequences are SGDLS and YYNGEE.

This clonotype has just a few counts. J is TRBJ2-1 and V is TRBV7-2; D perhaps matches TRBD2 (6 bases). Trimming left V 3 bases short and J 8 bases short, with 11 bases between. In germline, CDR1 is SGHTA, CDR2 FQGNSA. CDR3 size: 13 residues. The CDR3 DNA reads as TGTGCCAGCAGCTTCGGGCGGGGTGATGAGCAGTTCTTC. This gives the protein CASSFGRGDEQFF. Combining the CDR3 with reference TRBV7-2 and TRBJ2-1 gives the whole variable domain GAGVSQSPSNKVTEKGKDVELRCDPISGHTALYWYRQSLGQGLEFLIYFQGNSAPDKSGLPSDRFSAERTGGSVSTLTIQRTQQEDSAVYLCASSFGRGDEQFFGPGTRLTVL.

This clonotype was seen only a few times. The genes are TRBV20-1 and TRBJ1-1, with 9 bases matching TRBD1. The V gene's germline CDR1 is DFQATT and CDR2 SNEGSKA (reference sequence). The CDR3 length is 14 residues. Here the CDR3 reads CRLGTGRNGREAFF. The CDR3, as DNA: TGCAGACTAGGGACAGGGAGAAACGGCAGAGAAGCTTTCTTT.

This clonotype has more than one count but fewer than ten. The chain employs TRBV4-3 and TRBJ1-3; the D gene is possibly TRBD1 (6 bases). The CDR3 covers 17 residues. Per the germline V gene, CDR1 is LGHNA and CDR2 is YSLEER. V shed 5 bases and J shed 0 bases, with 17 bases lying between them. The DNA for the CDR3 is TGCGCCAGCAGCAACGGACTTACAGGGTACTCTGGAAACACCATATATTTT. It codes for CASSNGLTGYSGNTIYF.

The chain is built from TRBV20-1 and TRBJ1-5; maybe TRBD1 (5 bases). The ends were cut back, 3 bases at V and 2 bases at J, with 20 bases in the middle. This CDR3 is built from 17 residues. Germline values: CDR1 DFQATT, CDR2 SNEGSKA (reference sequence). The CDR3 nucleotides are TGCAGTGCTAGCCCCCTCGACAGACCCTATGGCAATCAGCCCCAGCATTTT. This translates into CSASPLDRPYGNQPQHF.

This clonotype was detected many times. This rearrangement joins TRBV7-9 to TRBJ2-1; 14 bases line up with TRBD2. Trimming took 5 bases from V and 8 from J; bases not matched to a gene: 5. The germline V gene has CDR1 SEHNR and CDR2 FQNEAQ (reference sequence). The length of the CDR3 is 15 residues. CDR3 sequence: CASSRLAGGLYEQFF. CDR3 in DNA: TGTGCCAGCAGCCGACTAGCGGGGGGGCTATATGAGCAGTTCTTC.